The 27 T cell receptor beta chains below were found in one sample sequenced in a study of response to subunit inactivated influenza vaccine. MiXCR, applied by TCRdb to the RT-PCR reads, yields one record per CDR3 protein. The table records approximately 290,000 distinct CDR3 sequences, about 20% of them present only once. Here the sequenced sample was PBMCs from blood, taken 21 months after vaccination. The receptors stem from a man between 50 and 69 years old who received an inactivated influenza vaccine.

This clonotype was seen more than once but under ten times. The V and J genes are TRBV12-3 or TRBV12-4 and TRBJ1-2; 10 bases are a match to TRBD1. The CDR3 runs 15 residues. The V segment lost 1 base and the J segment 7 bases; nucleotides outside the gene matches: 6. The CDR3 spells CASSLETGTGVGYTF. The CDR3 DNA is TGTGCCAGCAGTTTAGAAACCGGGACAGGGGTTGGCTACACCTTC.

The CDR3 protein is CASSFKRFNSNDGTEQWYTF. The DNA of the CDR3 is TGTGCCAGCAGTTTTAAACGGTTCAATTCCAACGATGGGACAGAGCAATGGTACACCTTC. The chain recombines TRBV28 with TRBJ1-2; TRBD1 aligns across 7 bases. The germline CDR1 and CDR2 sequences are MDHEN and SYDVKM. There are 20 residues in the CDR3. Germline trimming cut 3 bases from V and 11 bases from J; bases unmatched to any gene: 30.

This clonotype was observed at least ten times. This chain joins TRBV12-3 or TRBV12-4 and TRBJ1-6, with a weak D call TRBD1 (5 bases). Between the trimmed V and J ends, which lost 1 base and 13 bases, there was a span of 11 bases. The CDR3 sequence is 13 residues long. CDR3: CASSLEGRGPLHF. CDR3 nucleotide sequence: TGTGCCAGCAGTTTAGAGGGAAGGGGTCCCCTCCACTTT.

This clonotype was seen at least ten times. This chain connects TRBV20-1 to TRBJ1-1; 7 positions match TRBD1. V lost 5 bases and J lost 2; bases outside the gene matches: 8. CDR3 length: 14 residues. Germline loops: CDR1 DFQATT, CDR2 SNEGSKA (reference sequence). The CDR3 DNA follows: TGCAGTGCTCAGCCGGGGACAGCAAACACTGAAGCTTTCTTT. The encoded protein is CSAQPGTANTEAFF.

A few counts support this clonotype. This sequence joins TRBV4-3 and TRBJ2-2; 9 bases fit TRBD1. The CDR3 loop spans 14 amino acids. Losses at the gene ends were 4 bases for V and 7 bases for J; bases not matched to a gene: 4. CDR1 is LGHNA and CDR2 is YSLEER in the germline V gene. The chain's CDR3 is CASSRTGGIGELFF. Here the CDR3 DNA reads TGCGCCAGCAGCCGCACAGGGGGCATCGGGGAGCTGTTTTTT.

This clonotype was detected a few times. V is TRBV12-3 or TRBV12-4 and J is TRBJ1-6; no firm D call. The length of the CDR3 is 13 residues. Trimming cost V 3 bases and J 9 bases, with 9 bases left between them. CDR3 nucleotide sequence: TGTGCCAGCAGTTTTGAGACAAGTTCACCCCTCCACTTT. As protein: CASSFETSSPLHF.

The chain joins TRBV21-1 to TRBJ2-3; the D call of TRBD2 is as the table states it, not checked on the DNA. TRBV21-1 is reported as a pseudogene. This CDR3 is 18 amino acids long. CDR3 DNA sequence: TGTGCCAGCAGCAAGGAGCTTTTGAGCGGGAGGGTCACAGATACGCAGTATTTT. Protein product: CASSKELLSGRVTDTQYF.

Only a few counts were recorded for this clonotype. The rearrangement uses TRBV28 and TRBJ1-2, with 12 bases aligning to TRBD1. This CDR3 is built from 15 residues. The germline CDR1 and CDR2 sequences are MDHEN and SYDVKM. Trimming took 5 bases from V and 6 from J; bases not matched to a gene: 7. CDR3 in DNA: TGTGCCAGCAGTAAAATGGGGACAGGGGGCGATGGCTACACCTTC. Translating gives CASSKMGTGGDGYTF.

The chain uses TRBV19 and TRBJ1-6, with no clear D. V gave up 3 bases and J gave up 0 bases, with 12 bases separating them. The germline V gene encodes CDR1 LNHDA and CDR2 SQIVND (reference sequence). CDR3 size: 17 residues. The CDR3 region has the DNA TGTGCCAGTAGTATTCTCGGCCGCGTCTCCTATAATTCACCCCTCCACTTT. This codes for CASSILGRVSYNSPLHF.

This clonotype was picked up a small number of times. V is TRBV11-1 and J is TRBJ1-4; D uncertain. Trimming removed 3 bases at V and 0 bases at J, with 17 bases between. Germline CDR1 is SGHAT and CDR2 is FQDESV (reference sequence). The CDR3 consists of 18 residues. This chain's CDR3 is CASSLKRLGSATNEKLFF. The CDR3 region has the DNA TGTGCCAGCAGCTTGAAGAGATTGGGCAGTGCAACTAATGAAAAACTGTTTTTT. Full variable domain (outside the CDR3, taken from reference TRBV11-1 and TRBJ1-4): EAEVAQSPRYKITEKSQAVAFWCDPISGHATLYWYRQILGQGPELLVQFQDESVVDDSQLPKDRFSAERLKGVDSTLKIQPAELGDSAMYLCASSLKRLGSATNEKLFFGSGTQLSVL.

The V and J genes are TRBV6-2 or TRBV6-3 and TRBJ2-7; D gene unclear. Germline V gives CDR1 MNHEY, CDR2 SVGEGT. There are 11 residues in the CDR3. The V end lost 4 bases, the J end lost 8 bases, and 9 bases lay between the germline ends. CDR3 bases: TGTGCCAGCAGTTCCCGATATCAGCAGTACTTC. As protein: CASSSRYQQYF.

The V call is TRBV15, the J call TRBJ2-5; D not resolved. CDR1 LNHNV and CDR2 YYDKDF come from the germline V gene (reference sequence). Trimming shortened V by 0 bases and J by 1 base, and 6 bases separated the two germline ends. The CDR3 loop spans 14 amino acids. DNA for the CDR3: TGTGCCACCAGCAGAGATGGCCGCCAAGAGACCCAGTACTTC. This translates into CATSRDGRQETQYF.

This clonotype has only a few counts. The chain joins TRBV4-2 to TRBJ1-2; 11 nucleotides align to TRBD1. The CDR3 length is 16 residues. The junction had 9 bases not matched to a gene; V was cut back by 1 base and J by 8 bases. Germline lookup yields CDR1 LGHNA and CDR2 YNFKEQ. The CDR3 reads CASSQVLPGTGGGYTF. The CDR3 DNA is TGTGCCAGCAGCCAAGTTTTGCCCGGGACAGGGGGAGGCTACACCTTC.

This clonotype was recorded a few times. This rearrangement joins TRBV2 to TRBJ1-4, with TRBD1 matching 8 bases. The CDR3 is 15 amino acids. V lost 7 bases to trimming and J lost 2 bases; unmatched junction nucleotides: 6. From germline, CDR1 is SNHLY and CDR2 FYNNEI. CDR3 sequence reads: CASNGQGGTNEKLFF. The DNA of the CDR3 is TGTGCCAGCAACGGACAGGGAGGGACTAATGAAAAACTGTTTTTT.

The V call is TRBV14, the J call TRBJ2-4; D call uncertain. The length of the CDR3 is 15 residues. Germline V gene lookup returns CDR1 SGHDN and CDR2 FVKESK. Trimming left V 1 base short and J 0 bases short, with 7 bases between. CDR3 residues: CASSQVGLAKNIQYF. CDR3 bases: TGTGCCAGCAGCCAAGTCGGCCTAGCCAAAAACATTCAGTACTTC.

To note about this clonotype: The CDR3 ends on some other residue instead of the conserved phenylalanine or tryptophan, so this is likely a read error. The limits of the CDR3 on the DNA are not certain, so only TCRdb's listed CDR3 is given. The genes are TRBV21-1 and TRBJ2-1; the tabulated D call, TRBD2, remains unverified against the DNA. TRBV21-1 is shown as a pseudogene. The CDR3 is 20 residues long, counting both termini. The CDR3 protein is CASSKWGLAGGPSSYNEQFS.

This clonotype has only a few counts. The chain is built from TRBV4-3 and TRBJ2-7; D not resolved. Trimming removed 0 bases from V and 3 bases from J, with 15 bases in between. The CDR3 runs to 16 residues. CDR1 is LGHNA and CDR2 is YSLEER in the germline V gene. CDR3: CASSQEVMWGIYEQYF. CDR3 DNA: TGCGCCAGCAGCCAAGAAGTGATGTGGGGAATCTACGAGCAGTACTTC.

This chain joins TRBV2 and TRBJ2-3; no reliable D call. This CDR3 has 16 residues. Germline assignment: CDR1 SNHLY and CDR2 FYNNEI. Trimming took 0 bases from V and 3 from J, leaving 13 bases between them. The CDR3 here is CASSEALVSATDTQYF. For the CDR3, the DNA is TGTGCCAGCAGTGAAGCGCTAGTAAGTGCTACAGATACGCAGTATTTT.

This clonotype was counted a few times. The rearrangement uses TRBV30 and TRBJ2-5; D is perhaps TRBD1 (6 bases). The V gene's germline CDR1 is GTSNPN and CDR2 SVGIG (reference sequence). V lost 4 bases, J lost 5 bases, and 20 bases lay in between. This CDR3 is built from 15 residues. CDR3 region: CAWTTGSAKAETQYF. In DNA, the CDR3 is TGTGCCTGGACTACAGGGTCCGCCAAGGCGGAGACCCAGTACTTC.

To note about this clonotype: Mismatch with germline at one junction end may stem from a read error. The rearrangement uses TRBV9 and TRBJ2-7; TRBD2 is a possible D gene (5 bases). The CDR3 sequence is 14 residues long. Germline CDR1 reads SGDLS; CDR2 reads YYNGEE. Written as DNA, the CDR3 is TGTGCCAGCAGCGTAGAGCCGGGGTCCTACGAGCAGTATTTC. Amino acid sequence: CASSVEPGSYEQYF. Full variable domain (missing parts from reference TRBV9 and TRBJ2-7): DSGVTQTPKHLITATGQRVTLRCSPRSGDLSVYWYQQSLDQGLQFLIQYYNGEERAKGNILERFSAQQFPDLHSELNLSSLELGDSALYFCASSVEPGSYEQYFGPGTRLTVT.

In its sample, this clonotype was seen a few times. The CDR3 coding sequence is TGCAGTGCTAGGGACAGGGTTGGTTTCAATGAAAAACTGTTTTTT. Translated, it gives CSARDRVGFNEKLFF. The chain employs TRBV20-1 and TRBJ1-4, with 8 nucleotides matching TRBD1. Germline assignment: CDR1 DFQATT and CDR2 SNEGSKA (reference sequence). The CDR3 contains 15 residues. With V trimmed by 3 bases and J by 5 bases, 8 bases remained unmatched.

This clonotype showed up just a few times. The chain links TRBV4-3 to TRBJ1-1; possible D gene TRBD1, 6 bases. Germline V gene data show CDR1 as LGHNA and CDR2 as YSLEER. Trimming shortened V by 1 base and J by 7 bases, and 13 bases separated the two germline ends. The CDR3 consists of 14 residues. This CDR3 reads CASSQVNLQGEAFF. DNA for the CDR3: TGCGCCAGCAGCCAAGTAAATTTACAGGGTGAAGCTTTCTTT.

This clonotype was found a few times. This chain links TRBV21-1 with TRBJ2-5; the table assigns TRBD1, which was not confirmed against the DNA. TRBV21-1 is noted as a pseudogene. CDR3 length: 13 amino acids. DNA of the CDR3: TGTGCCAGCAGCCGGGACAGGGGAGAGACCCAGTACTTC. It is translated as CASSRDRGETQYF.

This clonotype was detected ten times or more. This chain connects TRBV6-6 to TRBJ1-4; unclear D gene. Germline V gene lookup returns CDR1 MNHNY and CDR2 SVGAGI (reference sequence). This CDR3 contains 15 residues. V lost 2 bases, J lost 8 bases, and 15 bases lay in between. CDR3 sequence (DNA): TGTGCCAGCAGTTACGACGGATACCGCCCCGAAAAACTGTTTTTT. This sequence encodes CASSYDGYRPEKLFF.

V gene TRBV2 combines with J gene TRBJ2-7; D unclear. The CDR3 is 12 residues long. Between the trimmed V and J ends, which lost 6 bases and 2 bases, there was a span of 8 bases. Germline V gene lookup returns CDR1 SNHLY and CDR2 FYNNEI. The CDR3 region is CASSPQAYEQYF. DNA of the CDR3: TGTGCCAGCAGCCCGCAGGCCTACGAGCAGTACTTC.

J is TRBJ2-5 and V is TRBV15; D unclear. Trimming removed 3 bases at V and 2 bases at J, with 4 bases between. Per germline, CDR1 LNHNV and CDR2 YYDKDF (reference sequence). The CDR3 has 12 residues. The CDR3 here is CATSRAQETQYF. The CDR3 nucleotides are TGTGCCACCAGCAGGGCACAAGAGACCCAGTACTTC.

A few counts support this clonotype. V gene TRBV4-2 combines with J gene TRBJ1-5, with D unresolved. This CDR3 spans 16 amino acids. Germline V gene sequence: CDR1 LGHNA, CDR2 YNFKEQ. The V gene lost 1 base and the J gene lost 3 bases, with 13 bases spanning the gap. CDR3 residues: CASSQAQPYTNQPQHF. The CDR3 DNA reads TGTGCCAGCAGCCAAGCTCAGCCCTATACCAATCAGCCCCAGCATTTT.